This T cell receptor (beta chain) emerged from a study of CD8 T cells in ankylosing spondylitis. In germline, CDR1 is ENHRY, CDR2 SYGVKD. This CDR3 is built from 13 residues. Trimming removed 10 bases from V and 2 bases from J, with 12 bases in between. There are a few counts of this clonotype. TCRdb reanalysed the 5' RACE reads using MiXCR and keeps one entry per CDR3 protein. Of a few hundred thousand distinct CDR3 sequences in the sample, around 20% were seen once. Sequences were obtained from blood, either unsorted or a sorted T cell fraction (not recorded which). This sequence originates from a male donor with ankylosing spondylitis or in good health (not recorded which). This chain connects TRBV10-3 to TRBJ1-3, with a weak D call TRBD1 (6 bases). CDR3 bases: TGTGCCACGAAAGGGGGGGCTGGAAACACCATATATTTT. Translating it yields CATKGGAGNTIYF.